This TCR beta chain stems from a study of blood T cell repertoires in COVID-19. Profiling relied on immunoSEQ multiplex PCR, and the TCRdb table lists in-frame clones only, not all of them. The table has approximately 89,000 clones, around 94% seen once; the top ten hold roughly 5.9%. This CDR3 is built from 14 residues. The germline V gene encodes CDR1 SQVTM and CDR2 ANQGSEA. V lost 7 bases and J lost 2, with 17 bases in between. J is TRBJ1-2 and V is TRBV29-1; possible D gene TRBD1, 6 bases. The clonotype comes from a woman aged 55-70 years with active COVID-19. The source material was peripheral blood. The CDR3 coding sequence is TGCAGCGCCCCCCGGGGGGGCAGAAACTATGGCTACACCTTC. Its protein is CSAPRGGRNYGYTF.